Described below is a single T cell receptor (beta chain) sequence and its context. Its antigen is unidentified. This entry is derived from a study of shared clonotypes between healthy human individuals. Study-wide findings and caveats: Rarefaction gave evidence that sorted-subset sequencing remained incomplete despite large depth. Only a few donors were included, so the genetic and exposure-history diversity represented was limited.

Data came from immunoSEQ multiplex PCR; TCRdb stores just in-frame clones and leaves some out. The sample holds about 700,000 clones; roughly nine tenths are singletons and the top ten take more than 20%. Terminally differentiated effector memory CD45RA+ cells were excluded by CCR7 positive selection of CD45RO-negative cells. The ends lost 3 bases at V and 5 bases at J; junction bases unmatched: 7. CDR3 length equals 16 residues. Germline V gene lookup returns CDR1 MDHEN and CDR2 SYDVKM. Sequencing was carried out using naive CD8+ T cells sorted from blood. The chain recombines TRBV28 with TRBJ2-1; 10 bases fit TRBD2. The receptor's source is a young man in good health. The CDR3 sequence is CASSFLLAGVNNEQFF. CDR3 sequence (DNA): TGTGCCAGCAGTTTCTTGCTAGCGGGGGTAAACAATGAGCAGTTCTTC.